The 6 T cell receptor beta chains given below trace back to one sample, sequenced in a study of cytomegalovirus exposure and HLA in healthy donors. With 60 Vbeta and 13 Jbeta primers, the PCR was carried out. Repertoires were generated with immunoSEQ multiplex PCR, while TCRdb's copy carries only in-frame clones and drops some. The sample has about 120,000 clones; about 76% are singletons. The specimen was PBMCs. The receptor set was obtained from a woman in her 40s in good health and CMV-seropositive.

This clone showed up just once. This sequence joins TRBV9 and TRBJ1-1, with TRBD1 identical over 7 bases. The CDR3 is 16 amino acids. V lost 0 bases and J lost 0; bases outside the gene matches: 5. Germline V gene data show CDR1 as SGDLS and CDR2 as YYNGEE. The DNA of the CDR3 is TGTGCCAGCAGCGTAGTGGCAGGGGGTATGAACACTGAAGCTTTCTTT. Residues: CASSVVAGGMNTEAFF.

This clone was recorded a few times. The V and J genes are TRBV5-1 and TRBJ2-5; D may be TRBD1 (5 bases). The CDR3 loop spans 15 amino acids. Germline values: CDR1 SGHRS, CDR2 YFSETQ. V dropped 0 bases and J dropped 4 bases, with 13 bases sitting between them. The CDR3 here is CASSLEGNPAETQYF. As DNA, the CDR3 is TGCGCCAGCAGCTTGGAGGGGAACCCTGCAGAGACCCAGTACTTC.

Here the CDR3 reads CASSRGLFYEQYF. CDR3 nucleotides: TGTGCCAGCAGTAGGGGCTTGTTCTACGAGCAGTACTTC. The genes are TRBV2 and TRBJ2-7; the D gene is possibly TRBD1 (5 bases). The CDR3 spans 13 residues. The germline V gene encodes CDR1 SNHLY and CDR2 FYNNEI. Trimming stripped 5 bases from V and 3 bases from J, with 11 bases between. Supplemented by reference TRBV2 and TRBJ2-7, the full variable domain reads EPEVTQTPSHQVTQMGQEVILRCVPISNHLYFYWYRQILGQKVEFLVSFYNNEISEKSEIFDDQFSVERPDGSNFTLKIRSTKLEDSAMYFCASSRGLFYEQYFGPGTRLTVT.

The CDR3 nucleotides are TGTGCCAGCAGTAACCCGCCAGGGGGCTATGGCTACACCTTC. Its translation: CASSNPPGGYGYTF. The rearrangement joins TRBV27 to TRBJ1-2; TRBD1 aligns across 7 bases. J gave up 4 bases and V 5 bases, and 7 bases lay outside the gene matches. Per germline, CDR1 MNHEY and CDR2 SMNVEV (reference sequence). This CDR3 contains 14 residues.

The V call is TRBV5-1, the J call TRBJ2-2; TRBD2 matches 8 bases. Germline CDR1 is SGHRS and CDR2 is YFSETQ. V lost 1 base and J lost 0; bases outside the gene matches: 8. This CDR3 contains 18 residues. The CDR3 is CASSLKVAGPTNTGELFF. The CDR3 nucleotides are TGCGCCAGCAGCTTGAAGGTAGCGGGACCTACGAACACCGGGGAGCTGTTTTTT.

This clone appeared a few times. The V call is TRBV4-2, the J call TRBJ1-2; TRBD1 matches at 9 bases. Germline V lookup: CDR1 LGHNA, CDR2 YNFKEQ. J was trimmed by 4 bases and V by 4 bases; bases with no gene match: 7. There are 15 residues in the CDR3. CDR3: CASSPGQGPGYGYTF. The CDR3 coding sequence is TGTGCCAGCAGCCCCGGACAGGGGCCCGGCTATGGCTACACCTTC.